This TCR beta chain was identified during a study of blood T cell repertoires in COVID-19. The CDR3 length is 13 residues. Germline V gene sequence: CDR1 SGHTA, CDR2 FQGNSA. Trimming took off 8 bases at V and 2 bases at J, with 13 bases between the two ends. The data were produced by immunoSEQ multiplex PCR, yet TCRdb's version contains in-frame clones alone and is incomplete. The sample holds about 200,000 clones; around 90% are singletons and the top ten take 5.5% to 8%. Sequenced sample: peripheral blood. The receptor comes from a man aged 55 to 70 who had recovered from COVID-19. The rearrangement joins TRBV7-2 to TRBJ2-7; TRBD2 might be the D (6 bases). The CDR3 here is CASVAGGAYEQYF. The CDR3 DNA is TGTGCCAGCGTGGCGGGCGGGGCCTACGAGCAGTACTTC.